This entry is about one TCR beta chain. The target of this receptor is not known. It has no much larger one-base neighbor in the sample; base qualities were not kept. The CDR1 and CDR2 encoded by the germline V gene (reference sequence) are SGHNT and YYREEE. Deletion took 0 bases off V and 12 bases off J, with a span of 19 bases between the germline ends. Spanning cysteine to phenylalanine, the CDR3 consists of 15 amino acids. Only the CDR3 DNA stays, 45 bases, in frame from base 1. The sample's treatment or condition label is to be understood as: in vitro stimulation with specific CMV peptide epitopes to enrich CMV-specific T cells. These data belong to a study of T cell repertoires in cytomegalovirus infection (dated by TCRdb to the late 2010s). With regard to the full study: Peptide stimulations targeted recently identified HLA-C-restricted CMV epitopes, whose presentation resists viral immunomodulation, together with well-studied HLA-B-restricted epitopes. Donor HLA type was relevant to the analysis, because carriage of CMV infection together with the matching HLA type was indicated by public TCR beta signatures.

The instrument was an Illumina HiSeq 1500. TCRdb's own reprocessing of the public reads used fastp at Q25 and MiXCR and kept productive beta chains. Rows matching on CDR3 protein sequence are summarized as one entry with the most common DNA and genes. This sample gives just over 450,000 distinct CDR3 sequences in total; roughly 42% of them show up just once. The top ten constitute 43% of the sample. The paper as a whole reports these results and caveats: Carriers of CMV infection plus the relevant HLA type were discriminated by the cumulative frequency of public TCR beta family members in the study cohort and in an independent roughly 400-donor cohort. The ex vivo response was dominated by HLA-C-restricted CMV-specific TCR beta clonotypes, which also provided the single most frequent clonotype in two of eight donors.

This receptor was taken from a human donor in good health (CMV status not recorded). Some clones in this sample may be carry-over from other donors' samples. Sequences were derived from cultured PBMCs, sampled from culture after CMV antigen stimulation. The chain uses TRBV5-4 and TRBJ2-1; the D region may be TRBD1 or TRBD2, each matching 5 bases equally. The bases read TGTGCCAGCAGCTTGGGGGGGTTTGGCGACAAGGGGCAGTTCTTC. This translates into CASSLGGFGDKGQFF.